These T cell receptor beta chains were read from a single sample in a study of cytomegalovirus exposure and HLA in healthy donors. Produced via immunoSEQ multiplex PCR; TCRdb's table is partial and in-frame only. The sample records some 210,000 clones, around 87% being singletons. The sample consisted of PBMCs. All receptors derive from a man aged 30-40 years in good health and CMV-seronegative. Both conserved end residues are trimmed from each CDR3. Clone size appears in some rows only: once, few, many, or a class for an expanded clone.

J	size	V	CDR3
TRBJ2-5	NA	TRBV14	ASSPGTAQGLGETQY
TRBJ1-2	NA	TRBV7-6	ASSLNSPPGQGKSGYT
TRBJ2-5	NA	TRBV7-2	ASSLSGQGETQY
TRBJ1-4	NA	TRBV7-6	ASSPRSEKLF
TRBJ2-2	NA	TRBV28	ASSFPGLAGADTGELF
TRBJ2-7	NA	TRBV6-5	ASSRSGGSNEQY
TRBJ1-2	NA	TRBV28	ASSLGDRVRNYGYT
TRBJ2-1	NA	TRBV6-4	ASSDGPGRGSYNEQF
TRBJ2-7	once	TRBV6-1	ASKPGQGSYEQY
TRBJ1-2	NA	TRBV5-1	ASSLDGDIYGYT
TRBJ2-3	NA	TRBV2	ASSSTGRGTDTQY
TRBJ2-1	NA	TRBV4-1	ASSQVGTEDNEQF
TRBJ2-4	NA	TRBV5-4	ASSGGQGLAKNSQY
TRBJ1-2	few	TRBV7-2	ASSLGGTGGVYGYT
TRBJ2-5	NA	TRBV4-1	ASSQGRVEGALEETQY
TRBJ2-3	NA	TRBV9	ASSPQGSGVRDTQY
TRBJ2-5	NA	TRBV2	ASSDQTSGEETQY
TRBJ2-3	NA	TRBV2	ASSEGSRGSGTQY
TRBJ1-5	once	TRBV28	ASSFGVNQPQH
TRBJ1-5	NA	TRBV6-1	ASSVEVGGGQPQH
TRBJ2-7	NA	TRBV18	ASSQPGQGLYEQY
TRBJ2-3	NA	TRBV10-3	AISESPTTGGDTQY
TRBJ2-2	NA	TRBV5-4	ASSLPPQGGKTGELF
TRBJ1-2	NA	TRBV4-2	ASSQAPGTGVGYT
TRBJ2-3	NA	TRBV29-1	SFSNADTQY
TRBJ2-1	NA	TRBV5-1	ASSLGQQENEQF
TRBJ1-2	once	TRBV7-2	ASSPQGYGEGYT
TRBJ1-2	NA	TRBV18	ASPTKIYGYT
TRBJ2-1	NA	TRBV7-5	ARSLVRLASYNEQF